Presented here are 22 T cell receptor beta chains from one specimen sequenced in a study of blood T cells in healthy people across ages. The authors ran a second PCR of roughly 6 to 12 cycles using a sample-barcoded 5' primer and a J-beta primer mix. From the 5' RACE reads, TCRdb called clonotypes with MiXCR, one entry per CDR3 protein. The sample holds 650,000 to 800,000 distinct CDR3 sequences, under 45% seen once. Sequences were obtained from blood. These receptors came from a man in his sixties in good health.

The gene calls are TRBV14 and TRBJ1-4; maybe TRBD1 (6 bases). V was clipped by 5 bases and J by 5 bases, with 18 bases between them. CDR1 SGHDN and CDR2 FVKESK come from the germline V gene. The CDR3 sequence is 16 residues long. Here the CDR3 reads CASSARTGLNNEKLFF. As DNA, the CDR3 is TGTGCCAGCAGCGCTAGAACAGGGTTAAACAATGAAAAACTGTTTTTT.

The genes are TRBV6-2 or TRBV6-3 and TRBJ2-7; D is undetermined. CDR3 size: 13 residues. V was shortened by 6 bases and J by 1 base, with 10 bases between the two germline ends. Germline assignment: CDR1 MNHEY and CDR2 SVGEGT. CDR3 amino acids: CASRPRISYEQYF. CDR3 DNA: TGTGCCAGCAGACCCAGAATTTCCTACGAGCAGTACTTC.

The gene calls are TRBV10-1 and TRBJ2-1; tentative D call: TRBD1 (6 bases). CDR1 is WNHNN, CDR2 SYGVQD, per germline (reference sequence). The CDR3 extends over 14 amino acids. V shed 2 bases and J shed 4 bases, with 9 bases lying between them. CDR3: CASSEGDTYNEQFF. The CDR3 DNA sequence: TGCGCCAGCAGTGAGGGGGACACGTACAATGAGCAGTTCTTC.

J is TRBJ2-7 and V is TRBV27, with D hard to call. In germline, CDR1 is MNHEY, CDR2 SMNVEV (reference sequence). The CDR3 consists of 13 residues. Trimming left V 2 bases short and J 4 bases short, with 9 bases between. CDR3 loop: CASSLRPDYEQYF. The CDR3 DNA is TGTGCCAGCAGTTTAAGGCCCGATTACGAGCAGTACTTC.

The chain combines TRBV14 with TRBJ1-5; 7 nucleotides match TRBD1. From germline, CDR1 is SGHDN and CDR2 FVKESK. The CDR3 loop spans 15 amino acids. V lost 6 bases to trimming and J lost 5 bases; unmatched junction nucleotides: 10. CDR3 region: CASRSARDSDQPQHF. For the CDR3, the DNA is TGTGCCAGCAGATCAGCACGGGACAGCGATCAGCCCCAGCATTTT.

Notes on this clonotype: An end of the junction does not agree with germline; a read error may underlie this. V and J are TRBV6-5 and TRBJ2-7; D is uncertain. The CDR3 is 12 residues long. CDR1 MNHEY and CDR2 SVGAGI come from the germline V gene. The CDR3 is CASSLVSCEQYF. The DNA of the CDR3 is TGTGCCAGCAGCTTAGTTTCCTGCGAGCAGTACTTC.

The CDR3 spells CASSQAKKVGGQYF. CDR3 coding DNA: TGTGCCAGCAGCCAAGCTAAGAAGGTTGGCGGGCAGTACTTC. This chain uses TRBV3-1 with TRBJ2-4; tentative D call: TRBD2 (5 bases). The CDR3 extends over 14 amino acids. Germline loops: CDR1 LGHDT, CDR2 YNNKEL (reference sequence). The V end was cut by 1 base, the J end by 13 bases, with 17 bases between.

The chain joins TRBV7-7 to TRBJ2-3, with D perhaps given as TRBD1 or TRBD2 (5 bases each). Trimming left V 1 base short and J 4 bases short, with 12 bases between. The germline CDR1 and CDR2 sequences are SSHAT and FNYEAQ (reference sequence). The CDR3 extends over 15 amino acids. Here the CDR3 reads CASSLGGIEADTQYF. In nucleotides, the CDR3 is TGTGCCAGCAGCTTAGGGGGGATCGAGGCAGATACGCAGTATTTT.

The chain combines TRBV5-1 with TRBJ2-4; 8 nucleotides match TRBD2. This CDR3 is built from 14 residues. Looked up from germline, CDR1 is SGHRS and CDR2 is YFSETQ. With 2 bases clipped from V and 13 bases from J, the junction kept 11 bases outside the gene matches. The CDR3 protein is CASSFGTRGGEQYF. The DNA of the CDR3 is TGCGCCAGCAGCTTCGGGACTAGGGGTGGGGAGCAGTACTTC.

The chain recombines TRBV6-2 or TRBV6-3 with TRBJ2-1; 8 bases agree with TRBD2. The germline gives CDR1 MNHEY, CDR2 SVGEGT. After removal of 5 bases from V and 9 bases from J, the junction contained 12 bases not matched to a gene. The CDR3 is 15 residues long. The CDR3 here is CASSLLAGAVSEQFF. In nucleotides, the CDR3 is TGTGCCAGCAGTCTGCTAGCGGGTGCGGTCAGTGAGCAGTTCTTC.

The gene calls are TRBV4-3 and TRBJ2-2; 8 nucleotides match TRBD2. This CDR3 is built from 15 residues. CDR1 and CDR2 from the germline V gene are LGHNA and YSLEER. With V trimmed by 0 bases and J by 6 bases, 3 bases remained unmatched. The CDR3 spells CASSQDSGVSGELFF. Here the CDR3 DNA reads TGCGCCAGCAGCCAAGATAGCGGGGTATCCGGGGAGCTGTTTTTT.

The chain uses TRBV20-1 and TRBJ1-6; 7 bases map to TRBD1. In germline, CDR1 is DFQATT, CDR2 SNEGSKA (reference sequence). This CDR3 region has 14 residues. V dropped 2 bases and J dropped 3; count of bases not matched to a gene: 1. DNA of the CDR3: TGCAGTGCTAGACGGGACAGCTATAATTCACCCCTCCACTTT. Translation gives CSARRDSYNSPLHF.

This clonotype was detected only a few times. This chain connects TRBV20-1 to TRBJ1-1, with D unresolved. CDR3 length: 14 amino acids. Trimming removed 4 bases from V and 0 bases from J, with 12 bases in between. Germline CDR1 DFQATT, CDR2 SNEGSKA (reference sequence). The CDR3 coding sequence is TGCAGTGCTATTACCAGACGGCTGAACACTGAAGCTTTCTTT. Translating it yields CSAITRRLNTEAFF.

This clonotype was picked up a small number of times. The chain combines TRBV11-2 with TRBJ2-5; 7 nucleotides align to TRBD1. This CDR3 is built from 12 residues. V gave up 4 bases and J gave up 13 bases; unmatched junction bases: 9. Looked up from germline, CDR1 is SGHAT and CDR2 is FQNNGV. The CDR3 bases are TGTGCCAGCAGCTCCTGGACAGGATTCCTGTACTTC. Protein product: CASSSWTGFLYF.

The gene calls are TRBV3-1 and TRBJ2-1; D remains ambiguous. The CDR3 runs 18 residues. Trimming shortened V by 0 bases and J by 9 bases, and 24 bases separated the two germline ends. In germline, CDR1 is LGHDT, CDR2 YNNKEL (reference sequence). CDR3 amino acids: CASSQEYGYTDESGEQFF. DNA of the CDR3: TGTGCCAGCAGCCAAGAGTACGGGTATACAGATGAGTCTGGTGAGCAGTTCTTC.

The CDR3, as DNA: TGCAGTGCTAGAACGGCCCAGTCTGGAAACACCATATATTTT. It is translated as CSARTAQSGNTIYF. The rearrangement joins TRBV20-1 to TRBJ1-3; D gene ambiguous. Germline V lookup: CDR1 DFQATT, CDR2 SNEGSKA (reference sequence). Trimming took off 2 bases at V and 1 base at J, with 9 bases between the two ends. The CDR3 runs to 14 residues.

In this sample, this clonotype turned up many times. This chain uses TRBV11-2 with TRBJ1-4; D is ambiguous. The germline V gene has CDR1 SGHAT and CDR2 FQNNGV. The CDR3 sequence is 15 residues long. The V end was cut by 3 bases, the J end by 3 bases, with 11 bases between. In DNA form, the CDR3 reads TGTGCCAGCAGCTTCAGGCGTAGGTCTAATGAAAAACTGTTTTTT. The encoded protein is CASSFRRRSNEKLFF.

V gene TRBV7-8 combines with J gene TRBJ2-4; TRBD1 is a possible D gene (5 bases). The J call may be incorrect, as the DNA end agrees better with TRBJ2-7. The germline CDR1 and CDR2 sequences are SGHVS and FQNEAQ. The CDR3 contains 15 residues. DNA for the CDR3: TGTGCCAGCAGCCCACCTAGACAGCTTACCTACGAGCAGTACTTC. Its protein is CASSPPRQLTYEQYF.

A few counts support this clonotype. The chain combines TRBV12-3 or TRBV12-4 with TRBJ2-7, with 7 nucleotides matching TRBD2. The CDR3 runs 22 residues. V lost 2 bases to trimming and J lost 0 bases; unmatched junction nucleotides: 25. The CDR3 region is CASSLYDPWGPLARLSSYEQYF. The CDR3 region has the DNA TGTGCCAGCAGTTTATATGACCCCTGGGGCCCACTAGCGCGATTAAGCTCCTACGAGCAGTACTTC.

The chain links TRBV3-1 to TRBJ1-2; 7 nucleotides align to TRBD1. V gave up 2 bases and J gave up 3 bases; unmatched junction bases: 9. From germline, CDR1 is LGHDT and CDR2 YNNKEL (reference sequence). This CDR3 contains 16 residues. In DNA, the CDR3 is TGTGCCAGCAGCCAACTGACAGGGCAGGGGGACTATGGCTACACCTTC. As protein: CASSQLTGQGDYGYTF.

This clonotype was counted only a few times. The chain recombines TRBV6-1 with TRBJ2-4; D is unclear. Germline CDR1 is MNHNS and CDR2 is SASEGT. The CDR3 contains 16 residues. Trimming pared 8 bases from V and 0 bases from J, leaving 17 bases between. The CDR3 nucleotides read TGTGCCAGCGGCTCCGGGCCTGAGCTAGCCAAAAACATTCAGTACTTC. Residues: CASGSGPELAKNIQYF.

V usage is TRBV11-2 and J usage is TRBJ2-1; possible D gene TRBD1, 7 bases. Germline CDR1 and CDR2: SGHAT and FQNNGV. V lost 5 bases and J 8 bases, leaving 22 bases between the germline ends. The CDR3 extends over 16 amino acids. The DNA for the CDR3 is TGTGCCAGCAGCCGCCTCCTCATTGGAGGGGGCGATGAGCAGTTCTTC. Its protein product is CASSRLLIGGGDEQFF.